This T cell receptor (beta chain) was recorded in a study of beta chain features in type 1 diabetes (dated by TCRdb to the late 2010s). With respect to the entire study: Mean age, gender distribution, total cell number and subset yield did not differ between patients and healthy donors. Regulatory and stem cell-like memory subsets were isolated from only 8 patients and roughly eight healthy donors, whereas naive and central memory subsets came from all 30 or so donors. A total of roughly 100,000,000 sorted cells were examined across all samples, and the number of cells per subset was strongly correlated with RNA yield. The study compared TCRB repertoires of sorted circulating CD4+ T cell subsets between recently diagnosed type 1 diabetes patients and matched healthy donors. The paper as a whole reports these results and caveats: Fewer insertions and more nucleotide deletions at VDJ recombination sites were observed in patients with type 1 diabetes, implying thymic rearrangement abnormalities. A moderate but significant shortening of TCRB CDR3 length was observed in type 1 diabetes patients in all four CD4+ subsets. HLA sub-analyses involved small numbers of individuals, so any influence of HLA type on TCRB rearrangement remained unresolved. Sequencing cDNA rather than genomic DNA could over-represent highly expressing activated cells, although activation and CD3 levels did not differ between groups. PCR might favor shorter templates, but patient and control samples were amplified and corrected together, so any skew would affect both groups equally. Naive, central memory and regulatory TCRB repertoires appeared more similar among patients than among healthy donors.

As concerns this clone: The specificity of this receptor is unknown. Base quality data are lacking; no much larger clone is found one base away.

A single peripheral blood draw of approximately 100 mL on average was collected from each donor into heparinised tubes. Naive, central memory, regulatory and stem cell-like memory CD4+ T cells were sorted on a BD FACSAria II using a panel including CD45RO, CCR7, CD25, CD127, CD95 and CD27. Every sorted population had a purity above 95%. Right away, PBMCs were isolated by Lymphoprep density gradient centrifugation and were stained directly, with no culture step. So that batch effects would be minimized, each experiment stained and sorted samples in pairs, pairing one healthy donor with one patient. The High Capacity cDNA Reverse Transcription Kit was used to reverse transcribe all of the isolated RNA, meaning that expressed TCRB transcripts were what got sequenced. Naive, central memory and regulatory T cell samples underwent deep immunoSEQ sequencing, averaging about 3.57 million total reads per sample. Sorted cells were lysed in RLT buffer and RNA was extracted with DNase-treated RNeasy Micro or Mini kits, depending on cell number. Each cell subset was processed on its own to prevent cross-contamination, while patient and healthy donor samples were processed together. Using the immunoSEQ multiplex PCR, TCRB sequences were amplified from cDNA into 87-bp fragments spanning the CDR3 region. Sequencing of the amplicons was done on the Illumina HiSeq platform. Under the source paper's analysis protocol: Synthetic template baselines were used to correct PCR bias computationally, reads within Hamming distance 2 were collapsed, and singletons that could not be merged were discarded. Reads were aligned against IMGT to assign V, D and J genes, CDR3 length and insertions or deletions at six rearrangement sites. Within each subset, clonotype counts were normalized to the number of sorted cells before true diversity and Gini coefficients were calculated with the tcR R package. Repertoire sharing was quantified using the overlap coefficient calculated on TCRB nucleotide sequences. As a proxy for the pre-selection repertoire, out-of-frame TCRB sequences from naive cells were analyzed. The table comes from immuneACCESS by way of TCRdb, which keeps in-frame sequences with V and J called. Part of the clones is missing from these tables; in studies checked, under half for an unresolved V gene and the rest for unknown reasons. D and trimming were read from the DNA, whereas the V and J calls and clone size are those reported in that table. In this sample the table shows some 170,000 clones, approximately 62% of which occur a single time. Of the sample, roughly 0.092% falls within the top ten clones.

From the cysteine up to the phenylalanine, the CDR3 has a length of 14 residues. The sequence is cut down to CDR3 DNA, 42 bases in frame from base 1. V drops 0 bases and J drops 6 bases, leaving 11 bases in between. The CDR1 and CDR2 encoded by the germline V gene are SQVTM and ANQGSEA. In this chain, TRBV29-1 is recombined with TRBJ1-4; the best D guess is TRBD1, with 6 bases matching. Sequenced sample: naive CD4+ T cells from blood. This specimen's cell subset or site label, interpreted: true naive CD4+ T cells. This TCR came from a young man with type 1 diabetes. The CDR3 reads CSVEDRGGDEKLFF. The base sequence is TGCAGCGTTGAAGATCGCGGGGGCGATGAAAAACTGTTTTTT.